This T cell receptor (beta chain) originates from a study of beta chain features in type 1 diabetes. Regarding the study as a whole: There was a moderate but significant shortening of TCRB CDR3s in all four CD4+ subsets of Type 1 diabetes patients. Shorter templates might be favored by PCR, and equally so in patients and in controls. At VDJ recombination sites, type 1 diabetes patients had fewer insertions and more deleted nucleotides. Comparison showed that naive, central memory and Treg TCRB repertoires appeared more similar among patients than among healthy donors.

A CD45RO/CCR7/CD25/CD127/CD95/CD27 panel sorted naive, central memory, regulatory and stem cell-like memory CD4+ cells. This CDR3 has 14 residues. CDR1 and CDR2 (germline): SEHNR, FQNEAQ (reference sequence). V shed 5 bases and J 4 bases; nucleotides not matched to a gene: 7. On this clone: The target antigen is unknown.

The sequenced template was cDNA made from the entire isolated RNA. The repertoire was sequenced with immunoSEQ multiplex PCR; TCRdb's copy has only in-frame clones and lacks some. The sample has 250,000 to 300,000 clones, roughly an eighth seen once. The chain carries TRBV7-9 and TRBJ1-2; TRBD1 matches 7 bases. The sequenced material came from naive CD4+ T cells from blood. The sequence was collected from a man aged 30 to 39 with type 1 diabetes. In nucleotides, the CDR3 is TGTGCCAGCAGCCCGTCGACAGGGATCTATGGCTACACCTTC. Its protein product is CASSPSTGIYGYTF. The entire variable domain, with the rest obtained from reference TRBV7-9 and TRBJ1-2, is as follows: DTGVSQNPRHKITKRGQNVTFRCDPISEHNRLYWYRQTLGQGPEFLTYFQNEAQLEKSRLLSDRFSAERPKGSFSTLEIQRTEQGDSAMYLCASSPSTGIYGYTFGSGTRLTVV.